This paragraph covers one T cell receptor (beta chain) sequence. The data were obtained in a study of CD8 T cells in Susac syndrome. Roughly 0.5 to 1 ug RNA was reverse transcribed with random hexamers. TCRdb used MiXCR to reprocess the immunoSEQ multiplex PCR reads, holding one entry per CDR3 protein. Seen here are around 280,000 distinct CDR3 sequences, 70% to 90% observed once, and the top ten hold 0.11%. V dropped 7 bases and J dropped 3; count of bases not matched to a gene: 16. This CDR3 spans 17 amino acids. Germline CDR1 and CDR2: MNHEY and SMNVEV (reference sequence). This chain joins TRBV27 and TRBJ2-3; 7 nucleotides line up with TRBD2. The source is a human donor with multiple sclerosis. The sequencing sample was made of CD8+ T cells from PBMCs. CDR3 DNA sequence: TGTGCCAGCACCTCCCTGGGGGGGGTCCATTGGACAGATACGCAGTATTTT. Its protein product is CASTSLGGVHWTDTQYF.